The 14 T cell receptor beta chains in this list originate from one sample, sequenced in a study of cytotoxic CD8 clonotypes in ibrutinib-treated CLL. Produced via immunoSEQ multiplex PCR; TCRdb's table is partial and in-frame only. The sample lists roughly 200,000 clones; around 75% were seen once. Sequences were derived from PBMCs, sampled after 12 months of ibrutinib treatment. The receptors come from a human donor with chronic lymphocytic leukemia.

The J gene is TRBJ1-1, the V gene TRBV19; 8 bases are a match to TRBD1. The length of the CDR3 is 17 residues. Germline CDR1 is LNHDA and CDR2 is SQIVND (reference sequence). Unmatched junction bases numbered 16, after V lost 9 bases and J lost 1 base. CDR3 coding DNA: TGTGCCAGCCGAACAAACCGACAGGGGCGAACGAACACTGAAGCTTTCTTT. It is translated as CASRTNRQGRTNTEAFF.

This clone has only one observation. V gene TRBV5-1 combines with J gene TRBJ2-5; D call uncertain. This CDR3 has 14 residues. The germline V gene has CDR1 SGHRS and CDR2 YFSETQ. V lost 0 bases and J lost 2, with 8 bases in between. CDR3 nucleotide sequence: TGCGCCAGCAGCTTGGCTCCACCTCAAGAGACCCAGTACTTC. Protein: CASSLAPPQETQYF.

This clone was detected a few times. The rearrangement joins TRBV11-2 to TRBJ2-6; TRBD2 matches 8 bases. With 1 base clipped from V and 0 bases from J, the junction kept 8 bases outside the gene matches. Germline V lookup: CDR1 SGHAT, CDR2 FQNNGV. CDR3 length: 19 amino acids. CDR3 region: CASSLGGLAGLSGANVLTF. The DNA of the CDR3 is TGTGCCAGCAGCTTAGGAGGCCTAGCGGGTCTCTCTGGGGCCAACGTCCTGACTTTC.

The CDR3 sequence is CASSSDRGEPQHF. For the CDR3, the DNA is TGTGCCAGCTCATCGGACAGGGGGGAGCCCCAGCATTTT. The J gene is TRBJ1-5, the V gene TRBV18, with 10 bases that match TRBD1. Germline CDR1 is KGHSH and CDR2 is LQKENI. The CDR3 length is 13 residues. Trimming cost V 5 bases and J 8 bases; bases outside gene matches: 3.

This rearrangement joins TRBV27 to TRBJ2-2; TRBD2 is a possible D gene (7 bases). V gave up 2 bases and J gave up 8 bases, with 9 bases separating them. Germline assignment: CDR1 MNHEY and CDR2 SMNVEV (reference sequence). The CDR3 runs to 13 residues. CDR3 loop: CASSLRGAGELFF. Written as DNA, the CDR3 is TGTGCCAGCAGTTTACGGGGGGCGGGGGAGCTGTTTTTT.

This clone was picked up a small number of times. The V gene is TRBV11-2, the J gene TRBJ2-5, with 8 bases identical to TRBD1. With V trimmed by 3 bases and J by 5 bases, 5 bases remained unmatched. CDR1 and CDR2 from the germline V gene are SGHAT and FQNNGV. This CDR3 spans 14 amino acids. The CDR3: CASSFLTGAETQYF. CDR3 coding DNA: TGTGCCAGCAGCTTTCTGACAGGGGCGGAGACCCAGTACTTC.

The CDR3 here is CASSFRTSGTDRYEQYF. As DNA, the CDR3 is TGTGCCAGCAGTTTCAGAACTAGCGGGACTGACCGCTACGAGCAGTACTTC. V usage is TRBV27 and J usage is TRBJ2-7; TRBD2 agrees at 10 bases. CDR3 size: 17 residues. CDR1 is MNHEY and CDR2 is SMNVEV in the germline V gene (reference sequence). Unmatched junction bases numbered 11, after V lost 3 bases and J lost 3 bases.

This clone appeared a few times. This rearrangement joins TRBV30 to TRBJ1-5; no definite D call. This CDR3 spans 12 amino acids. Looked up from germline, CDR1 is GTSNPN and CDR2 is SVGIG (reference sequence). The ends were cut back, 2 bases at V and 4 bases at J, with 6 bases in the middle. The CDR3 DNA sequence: TGTGCCTGGAGTCCAACAAATCAGCCCCAGCATTTT. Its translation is CAWSPTNQPQHF.

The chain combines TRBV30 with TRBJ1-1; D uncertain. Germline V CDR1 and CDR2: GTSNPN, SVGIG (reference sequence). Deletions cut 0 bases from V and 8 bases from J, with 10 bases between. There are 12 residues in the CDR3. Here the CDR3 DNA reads TGTGCCTGGAGTGTATCTCGGCTAGAAGCTTTCTTT. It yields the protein CAWSVSRLEAFF.

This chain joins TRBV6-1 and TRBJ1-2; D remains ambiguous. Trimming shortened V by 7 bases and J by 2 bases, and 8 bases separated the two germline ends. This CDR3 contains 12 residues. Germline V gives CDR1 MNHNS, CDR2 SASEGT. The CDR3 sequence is CASNPANYGYTF. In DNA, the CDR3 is TGTGCCAGCAATCCGGCGAACTATGGCTACACCTTC.

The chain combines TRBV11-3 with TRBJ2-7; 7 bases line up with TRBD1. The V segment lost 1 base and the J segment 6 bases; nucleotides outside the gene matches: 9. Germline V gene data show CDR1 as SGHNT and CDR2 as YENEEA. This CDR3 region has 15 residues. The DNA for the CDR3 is TGTGCCAGCAGCTTAGGGACAGGAGCCATACGCGAGCAGTACTTC. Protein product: CASSLGTGAIREQYF.

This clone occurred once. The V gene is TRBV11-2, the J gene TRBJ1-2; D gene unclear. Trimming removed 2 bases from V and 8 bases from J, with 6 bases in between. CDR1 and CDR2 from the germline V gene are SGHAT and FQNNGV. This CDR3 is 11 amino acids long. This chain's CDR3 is CASSLSEGYTF. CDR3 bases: TGTGCCAGCAGCTTATCAGAGGGCTACACCTTC.

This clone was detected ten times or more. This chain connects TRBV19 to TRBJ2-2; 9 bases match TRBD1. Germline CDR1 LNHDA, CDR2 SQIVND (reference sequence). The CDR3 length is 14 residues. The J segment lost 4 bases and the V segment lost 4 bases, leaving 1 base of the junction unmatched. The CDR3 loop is CASSKGQGTGELFF. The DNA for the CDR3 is TGTGCCAGTAGTAAGGGACAGGGCACCGGGGAGCTGTTTTTT.

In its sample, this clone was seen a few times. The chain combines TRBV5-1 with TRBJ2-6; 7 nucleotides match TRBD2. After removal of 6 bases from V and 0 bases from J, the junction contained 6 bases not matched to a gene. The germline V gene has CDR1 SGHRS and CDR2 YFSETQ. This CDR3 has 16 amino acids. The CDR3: CASTPGGTSGANVLTF. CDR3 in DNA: TGCGCCAGCACCCCCGGGGGGACCTCTGGGGCCAACGTCCTGACTTTC.